This is a list of T cell receptor beta chains from one sample in a study of shared clonotypes between healthy human individuals. Clones were sequenced by immunoSEQ multiplex PCR, and TCRdb holds only the in-frame ones, with some missing. The table records 2 million to 2.5 million clones, over 85% of them present only once. Sequences were obtained from naive CD8+ T cells sorted from blood. The receptors shown here come from a man between 18 and 29 years old in good health. Each CDR3 is given with its conserved first and last residue. Fields, in order: clone size, J gene, D gene, V gene, CDR3 DNA, CDR3 protein. The D gene is left open where the match is weak. A row's size may be missing; if present it is once, few, many or a size class.

. TRBJ1-4 . TRBV6-5 TGTGCCAGCAGCGTCGGGGGGGAGAATGAAAAACTGTTTTTT CASSVGGENEKLFF
. TRBJ2-7 TRBD1 TRBV6-5 TGTGCCAGCAGTTACGCTGGACAGGGGGCCTACGAGCAGTACTTC CASSYAGQGAYEQYF
once TRBJ1-3 . TRBV18 TGTGCCAGCTCACCGGACGGGGGAAACACCATATATTTT CASSPDGGNTIYF
. TRBJ2-1 . TRBV28 TGTGCCAGCAATACTAAGAGGAGTTACAATGAGCAGTTCTTC CASNTKRSYNEQFF
. TRBJ1-1 TRBD1 TRBV28 TGTGCCAGCAGCGAAGGACAGGCGAACACTGAAGCTTTCTTT CASSEGQANTEAFF
. TRBJ1-1 . TRBV10-3 TGTGCCATCACTACTGGGGGCACTGAAGCTTTCTTT CAITTGGTEAFF
. TRBJ2-7 . TRBV7-9 TGTGCCAGCAGCAAGACAGTGACTACTAGGGAGCAGTACTTC CASSKTVTTREQYF
. TRBJ1-4 . TRBV15 TGTGCCACCCAGACAGGATTTAATGAAAAACTGTTTTTT CATQTGFNEKLFF
. TRBJ1-4 . TRBV7-9 TGTGCCAGCAGCTTAGAAGGACCCCAAGGGGAACTGTTTTTT CASSLEGPQGELFF
. TRBJ2-5 TRBD2 TRBV6-5 TGTGCCAGCAGTTGGACTAGCGAGAGTGCGGAGACCCAGTACTTC CASSWTSESAETQYF
. TRBJ2-1 TRBD1 TRBV19 TGTGCCAGTAGTATAGCCTCGACAGGGGCTTCCTACAATGAGCAGTTCTTC CASSIASTGASYNEQFF
. TRBJ2-2 . TRBV5-6 TGTGCCAGCATCGATCAGACAGTCATAAGCACCGGGGAGCTGTTTTTT CASIDQTVISTGELFF
. TRBJ2-2 TRBD2 TRBV27 TGTGCCAGCAGTGGATTAGGACTAGTACACACCGGGGAGCTGTTTTTT CASSGLGLVHTGELFF